This TCR beta chain comes out of a study of CD8 T cells in ankylosing spondylitis. Broader study findings: Reports say disease-linked clones showed up significantly more in matched ankylosing spondylitis synovial fluid. It appeared that ankylosing spondylitis blood was characterized by a TCR beta motif of eight highly homologous variants.

Using quantitative 5'-RACE with molecular barcodes, the authors made TCR beta libraries. MiXCR was run by TCRdb on the 5' RACE reads, yielding one entry per CDR3 protein. The table has 250,000 to 300,000 distinct CDR3 sequences, about 19% seen once. This clonotype was seen only a few times. Its specificity is unknown. Germline CDR1 and CDR2: GTSNPN and SVGIG (reference sequence). V shed 3 bases and J shed 4 bases, with 10 bases lying between them. The CDR3 contains 13 residues. Sequencing input: blood, either unsorted or a sorted T cell fraction (not recorded which). The sequence was collected from a male donor with ankylosing spondylitis or in good health (not recorded which). The chain employs TRBV30 and TRBJ1-5, with a possible D match to TRBD1 (5 bases). CDR3 loop: CAWSAGSNQPQHF. The CDR3 coding sequence is TGTGCCTGGAGCGCAGGGTCGAATCAGCCCCAGCATTTT.